Below, 18 T cell receptor beta chains from the same sample are listed, as sequenced in a study of T cell changes during pregnancy in multiple sclerosis. Sequencing used immunoSEQ multiplex PCR; TCRdb keeps in-frame clones, though not all of them. Of tens of thousands of clones listed, roughly 92% were seen once; the top ten hold approximately 3.4%. Source: CD8+ T cells from peripheral blood mononuclear cells, taken in the second trimester of pregnancy. The receptor set was obtained from a female donor with multiple sclerosis, enrolled in a pregnancy study.

This chain connects TRBV7-9 to TRBJ2-1; 10 nucleotides align to TRBD1. CDR1 is SEHNR and CDR2 is FQNEAQ in the germline V gene (reference sequence). The CDR3 has 15 amino acids. V shed 5 bases and J 9 bases; nucleotides not matched to a gene: 10. The DNA of the CDR3 is TGTGCCAGCAGCCTACGACAGGGGGCGCGGGTTGAGCAGTTCTTC. Translation: CASSLRQGARVEQFF.

V usage is TRBV4-1 and J usage is TRBJ2-7, with 9 nucleotides matching TRBD2. The germline CDR1 and CDR2 sequences are MGHRA and YSYEKL. CDR3 length equals 17 residues. After removal of 1 base from V and 4 bases from J, the junction contained 11 bases not matched to a gene. In DNA form, the CDR3 reads TGCGCCAGCAGCCAAGTACTTGCGGGCGGGAGGGAGTACGAGCAGTACTTC. It specifies CASSQVLAGGREYEQYF.

Here the CDR3 DNA reads TGTGCCAGCAGCTATCGGACAGCCTGGGGCACAGATACGCAGTATTTT. Its translation: CASSYRTAWGTDTQYF. J is TRBJ2-3 and V is TRBV28; TRBD1 is a possible D gene (6 bases). The CDR3 totals 16 residues. Germline CDR1 MDHEN, CDR2 SYDVKM. Trimming took off 6 bases at V and 1 base at J, with 17 bases between the two ends.

The chain employs TRBV28 and TRBJ2-1, with TRBD2 identical over 8 bases. There are 15 residues in the CDR3. The germline CDR1 and CDR2 sequences are MDHEN and SYDVKM. V lost 2 bases and J lost 1; bases outside the gene matches: 1. The DNA of the CDR3 is TGTGCCAGCAGTTTAGCGGGAGGTTCCTACAATGAGCAGTTCTTC. Translated: CASSLAGGSYNEQFF. The full variable domain, its missing parts supplied by reference TRBV28 and TRBJ2-1, is DVKVTQSSRYLVKRTGEKVFLECVQDMDHENMFWYRQDPGLGLRLIYFSYDVKMKEKGDIPEGYSVSREKKERFSLILESASTNQTSMYLCASSLAGGSYNEQFFGPGTRLTVL.

This rearrangement joins TRBV28 to TRBJ2-7; 11 bases align to TRBD1. This CDR3 has 14 residues. Trimming removed 6 bases from V and 6 bases from J; junction bases left unmatched: 7. Germline CDR1 is MDHEN and CDR2 is SYDVKM. The CDR3 bases are TGTGCCAGCAGAGCTCCGGGACAGGGGGGCGAGCAGTACTTC. Translating it yields CASRAPGQGGEQYF.

V gene TRBV7-3 combines with J gene TRBJ2-5; 10 nucleotides line up with TRBD1. Looked up from germline, CDR1 is SGHTA and CDR2 is FQGTGA. The trim removed 4 bases at V and 4 bases at J, leaving 3 bases unmatched. The CDR3 length is 14 residues. In nucleotides, the CDR3 is TGTGCCAGCAGCTCGACAGGGGGCGGAGAGACCCAGTACTTC. It translates to CASSSTGGGETQYF.

The chain carries TRBV19 and TRBJ2-3; 11 positions agree with TRBD2. CDR1 is LNHDA and CDR2 is SQIVND in the germline V gene (reference sequence). The length of the CDR3 is 15 residues. V shed 8 bases, J shed 2 bases, and the junction held 6 bases outside the gene matches. The CDR3, as DNA: TGTGCCAGTGACCCGGGACTAGCGGACACAGATACGCAGTATTTT. Translating gives CASDPGLADTDTQYF.

CDR3 amino acids: CASSYYDPGTGYGYTF. The CDR3 coding sequence is TGTGCCAGCAGTTACTATGACCCGGGGACTGGATATGGCTACACCTTC. This chain connects TRBV6-5 to TRBJ1-2, with D possibly being TRBD1 (5 bases). The germline V gene has CDR1 MNHEY and CDR2 SVGAGI. The V end was cut by 1 base, the J end by 5 bases, with 17 bases between. The CDR3 contains 16 residues.

The V and J genes are TRBV19 and TRBJ2-3; TRBD2 matches at 7 bases. V gave up 1 base and J gave up 0 bases; unmatched junction bases: 7. The CDR3 runs to 17 residues. The germline CDR1 and CDR2 sequences are LNHDA and SQIVND (reference sequence). CDR3 sequence reads: CASSIVAGARSTDTQYF. The CDR3 region has the DNA TGTGCCAGTAGTATAGTTGCGGGAGCCCGAAGCACAGATACGCAGTATTTT.

The rearrangement uses TRBV5-1 and TRBJ1-2; 11 nucleotides align to TRBD1. Germline values: CDR1 SGHRS, CDR2 YFSETQ. With V trimmed by 4 bases and J by 5 bases, 7 bases remained unmatched. CDR3 length: 15 amino acids. This CDR3 reads CASSIGQGALYGYTF. CDR3 in DNA: TGCGCCAGCAGCATCGGACAGGGGGCATTATATGGCTACACCTTC. Combining the CDR3 with reference TRBV5-1 and TRBJ1-2 gives the whole variable domain KAGVTQTPRYLIKTRGQQVTLSCSPISGHRSVSWYQQTPGQGLQFLFEYFSETQRNKGNFPGRFSGRQFSNSRSEMNVSTLELGDSALYLCASSIGQGALYGYTFGSGTRLTVV.

This clone was seen only once. The chain carries TRBV7-9 and TRBJ2-7; 9 nucleotides match TRBD1. Trimming cost V 5 bases and J 0 bases; bases outside gene matches: 2. Per germline, CDR1 SEHNR and CDR2 FQNEAQ (reference sequence). This CDR3 is built from 14 residues. The CDR3 region is CASSTGGDSYEQYF. The CDR3, as DNA: TGTGCCAGCAGCACAGGGGGCGACTCCTACGAGCAGTACTTC.

V gene TRBV5-8 combines with J gene TRBJ1-2; 10 bases align to TRBD1. Germline CDR1 reads SGHTS; CDR2 reads YDEGEE. V was clipped by 1 base and J by 3 bases; unmatched bases: 9. The CDR3 length is 17 residues. The CDR3 sequence is CASSLLPGQGTYYGYTF. In nucleotides, the CDR3 is TGTGCCAGCAGCTTGTTGCCGGGACAGGGGACGTACTATGGCTACACCTTC.

The genes are TRBV29-1 and TRBJ1-1, with 9 bases fitting TRBD1. After removal of 7 bases from V and 1 base from J, the junction contained 10 bases not matched to a gene. Germline values: CDR1 SQVTM, CDR2 ANQGSEA. This CDR3 has 15 residues. The CDR3 DNA sequence: TGCAGCGCCCCGGGACAGGGAGGCACGAACACTGAAGCTTTCTTT. It encodes CSAPGQGGTNTEAFF.

This chain joins TRBV18 and TRBJ1-4; a weak D match, TRBD1 (6 bases). The length of the CDR3 is 18 residues. V was clipped by 3 bases and J by 2 bases, with 19 bases between them. CDR1 and CDR2 (germline): KGHSH, LQKENI. The CDR3 spells CASSPLPGVDFTNEKLFF. As DNA, the CDR3 is TGTGCCAGCTCACCTCTGCCAGGGGTAGACTTCACTAATGAAAAACTGTTTTTT.

The J gene is TRBJ2-5, the V gene TRBV15; 8 positions agree with TRBD2. The CDR3 extends over 16 amino acids. Germline V gene sequence: CDR1 LNHNV, CDR2 YYDKDF (reference sequence). The J segment lost 9 bases and the V segment lost 6 bases, leaving 18 bases of the junction unmatched. As DNA, the CDR3 is TGTGCCACCAGGGGAGATCAGCGGGAGCCCCTTCGGGCCCAGTACTTC. Its translation: CATRGDQREPLRAQYF.

The chain couples TRBV29-1 to TRBJ2-7; D may be TRBD1 (5 bases). Germline CDR1 and CDR2: SQVTM and ANQGSEA. Between the trimmed V and J ends, which lost 2 bases and 3 bases, there was a span of 5 bases. The CDR3 extends over 11 amino acids. The CDR3 nucleotides read TGCAGCGTTGAACAGGGCTACGAGCAGTACTTC. Its protein product is CSVEQGYEQYF.

The sample holds one count of this clone. For the CDR3, the DNA is TGTGCCAGCAGCTCCTCTAGCGCAACCTACGAGCAGTACTTC. It is translated as CASSSSSATYEQYF. This chain joins TRBV7-9 and TRBJ2-7, with D possibly TRBD2 on 6 matching bases. This CDR3 comprises 14 residues. Trimming pared 4 bases from V and 2 bases from J, leaving 12 bases between. CDR1 is SEHNR, CDR2 FQNEAQ, per germline (reference sequence).

The chain links TRBV5-4 to TRBJ1-4, with 7 bases aligning to TRBD1. Germline trimming cut 4 bases from V and 8 bases from J; bases unmatched to any gene: 8. Germline V gives CDR1 SGHNT, CDR2 YYREEE (reference sequence). The CDR3 loop spans 14 amino acids. CDR3 in amino acids: CASSQGGAGEKLFF. In DNA form, the CDR3 reads TGTGCCAGCAGCCAAGGGGGCGCCGGCGAAAAACTGTTTTTT.